This TCR beta chain was sequenced for a study of blood T cell repertoires in COVID-19. This clone has only a few counts. Sequencing was performed with immunoSEQ multiplex PCR; in TCRdb, only in-frame clones are kept and a portion is missing. The sample contains about 60,000 clones, roughly four fifths of which appear only once. V shed 0 bases and J shed 2 bases, with 8 bases lying between them. The CDR3 runs 14 residues. In germline, CDR1 is SGHTA, CDR2 FQGNSA. This chain uses TRBV7-2 with TRBJ2-7; D may be TRBD1 (5 bases). The TCR sequence derives from a human donor in a cohort sampled during active COVID-19. Sample: peripheral blood. The DNA of the CDR3 is TGTGCCAGCAGCTTAGCCGCAGGGCCCTACGAGCAGTACTTC. It specifies CASSLAAGPYEQYF.